The source of this T cell receptor beta chain is a study of identical twins. cDNA molecules carried unique molecular identifiers, and template switching added a universal primer site. TCRdb analysed the 5' RACE reads with MiXCR anew, one entry per CDR3 protein. Of approximately 1.8 million distinct CDR3 sequences listed, around 33% are singletons. The germline V gene encodes CDR1 LGHDT and CDR2 YNNKEL (reference sequence). The trim removed 0 bases at V and 12 bases at J, leaving 10 bases unmatched. The CDR3 consists of 16 residues. The table lists this clonotype with a few counts. Its antigen is unidentified. Study-wide results and limits: Partial confounding of zero-insertion analyses by invariant MAIT and iNKT cells was possible. The more abundant beta clonotypes in cord blood had fewer insertions, and memory repertoires did not show this. Twins' excess sharing was less marked for out-of-frame beta sequences.

The TCR was taken from a newborn girl in good health. Sequences were obtained from cord blood. The chain links TRBV3-1 to TRBJ2-1, with TRBD2 matching over 11 bases. This CDR3 reads CASSQEYLAGGTSQFF. The DNA of the CDR3 is TGTGCCAGCAGCCAAGAGTACCTAGCGGGAGGAACTTCGCAGTTCTTC.